The TCR beta chain described here comes from a study of T cells in Graves' hyperthyroidism and ophthalmopathy. Study summary: The authors collected peripheral blood at initial diagnosis, before any treatment.

Amplified regions were TCR beta CDR3 sequences from RNA transcripts. HTBI primers drove first-round RT-PCR of the TCR CDR3. TCRdb processed the multiplex PCR reads anew with MiXCR; each CDR3 protein has one entry. The sample includes over 250,000 distinct CDR3 sequences, approximately 20% of them seen just once. The V gene lost 4 bases and the J gene lost 4 bases, with 17 bases spanning the gap. This CDR3 is 15 amino acids long. The V gene's germline CDR1 is SQVTM and CDR2 ANQGSEA. Researchers barred patients who had uncontrolled infection, other autoimmune disease, pregnancy or lactation. Extraction of PBMCs used roughly 9.3 ml of fresh peripheral blood.

The chain carries TRBV29-1 and TRBJ2-1, with TRBD2 as a possible D gene (8 bases). Input material: blood. This clonotype originated in a man under 40 with Graves' ophthalmopathy. Here the CDR3 reads CSVGVGGGQYNEQFF. The CDR3 region has the DNA TGCAGCGTTGGAGTCGGGGGGGGACAGTACAATGAGCAGTTCTTC.